Listed here are 9 T cell receptor beta chains from one sample, sequenced in a study of cytomegalovirus exposure and HLA in healthy donors. It was with 60 Vbeta and 13 Jbeta primers that the PCR ran. This table comes from immunoSEQ multiplex PCR, and its TCRdb copy is limited to in-frame clones, with some not included. The sample records a few hundred thousand clones, roughly 79% being singletons. The source material was PBMCs. The origin of the receptors is a man aged 18 to 35 in good health and CMV-seronegative.

The rearrangement uses TRBV28 and TRBJ2-5; D is unclear. V lost 5 bases, J lost 5 bases, and 9 bases lay in between. From germline, CDR1 is MDHEN and CDR2 SYDVKM. The CDR3 is made up of 12 amino acids. CDR3 protein: CASSPGRETQYF. CDR3 in DNA: TGTGCCAGCAGTCCGGGTCGGGAGACCCAGTACTTC.

This chain links TRBV14 with TRBJ2-3; TRBD2 matches at 8 bases. CDR3 length: 17 residues. Trimming cost V 2 bases and J 3 bases; bases outside gene matches: 10. The germline V gene has CDR1 SGHDN and CDR2 FVKESK. In DNA form, the CDR3 reads TGTGCCAGCAGCCAATTCTGGACTAGCAGGGATACAGATACGCAGTATTTT. It specifies CASSQFWTSRDTDTQYF.

The gene calls are TRBV28 and TRBJ2-5; a possible D gene is TRBD2 (5 bases). Trimming removed 5 bases from V and 2 bases from J, with 12 bases in between. This CDR3 has 14 residues. Germline CDR1 reads MDHEN; CDR2 reads SYDVKM. The CDR3 coding sequence is TGTGCCAGCAGTCCCTCTGAGCGGCAAGAGACCCAGTACTTC. As protein: CASSPSERQETQYF.

This clone was counted between two and nine times. This chain joins TRBV9 and TRBJ2-7; 9 nucleotides agree with TRBD2. The CDR3 runs 17 residues. V lost 0 bases to trimming and J lost 0 bases; unmatched junction nucleotides: 7. Per the germline V gene, CDR1 is SGDLS and CDR2 is YYNGEE. The chain's CDR3 is CASSVEAGGPFSYEQYF. The CDR3, as DNA: TGTGCCAGCAGCGTAGAAGCGGGGGGACCGTTCTCCTACGAGCAGTACTTC.

This chain links TRBV14 with TRBJ2-5; D is possibly TRBD1 (6 bases). The V end was cut by 8 bases, the J end by 2 bases, with 15 bases between. Germline loops: CDR1 SGHDN, CDR2 FVKESK. CDR3 length equals 14 residues. The CDR3 DNA reads TGTGCCAGCGGCCGGGACATCGGACAAGAGACCCAGTACTTC. Translation: CASGRDIGQETQYF.

The chain is built from TRBV7-8 and TRBJ2-3, with a tentative D call TRBD2 (6 bases). V gave up 5 bases and J gave up 2 bases, with 14 bases separating them. The CDR3 spans 15 residues. Germline CDR1 is SGHVS and CDR2 is FQNEAQ. The CDR3 spells CASSPRAGFTDTQYF. CDR3 nucleotides: TGTGCCAGCAGCCCCCGTGCGGGGTTCACAGATACGCAGTATTTT.

This chain uses TRBV7-2 with TRBJ2-1; 8 bases are a match to TRBD2. This CDR3 is 15 amino acids long. The junction had 7 bases not matched to a gene; V was cut back by 5 bases and J by 4 bases. Germline CDR1 and CDR2: SGHTA and FQGNSA. CDR3 bases: TGTGCCAGCAGCCTCCTAGCGGGTACTTACAATGAGCAGTTCTTC. Protein product: CASSLLAGTYNEQFF.

This chain links TRBV28 with TRBJ2-5; perhaps TRBD2 as D (6 bases). The CDR3 runs 16 residues. Germline CDR1 and CDR2: MDHEN and SYDVKM. V shed 3 bases and J shed 2 bases, with 16 bases lying between them. The CDR3 protein is CASSFPLSGTQETQYF. The DNA for the CDR3 is TGTGCCAGCAGTTTCCCCCTTTCAGGGACTCAAGAGACCCAGTACTTC.

The CDR3 region is CASSFETGRLGTEAFF. CDR3 DNA: TGCGCCAGCAGCTTTGAGACAGGGCGATTAGGCACTGAAGCTTTCTTT. J is TRBJ1-1 and V is TRBV5-1; the match to TRBD1 covers 7 bases. The CDR3 is 16 residues long. The germline CDR1 and CDR2 sequences are SGHRS and YFSETQ. Trimming took 2 bases from V and 4 from J; bases not matched to a gene: 11. The full variable domain, in which reference TRBV5-1 and TRBJ1-1 provide the parts outside the CDR3, is KAGVTQTPRYLIKTRGQQVTLSCSPISGHRSVSWYQQTPGQGLQFLFEYFSETQRNKGNFPGRFSGRQFSNSRSEMNVSTLELGDSALYLCASSFETGRLGTEAFFGQGTRLTVV.